Below, 25 T cell receptor beta chains from the same sample are listed, as sequenced in a study of CD4 T cells in relation to SARS-CoV-2 and coronaviruses. The protocol was immunoSEQ multiplex PCR, while the TCRdb copy is restricted to in-frame clones and leaves out a portion. Among about 22,000 clones listed, 70% to 85% were seen once. The unexposed donors gave CD4+ T cells in about 2011-2019, prior to COVID-19. CD4+ T cells were isolated from the cells after about 11 days of culture. These receptors' antigens are unknown. The sequenced material came from CD4+ T cells from PBMCs, cultured in vitro. These TCRs come from a human donor in good health.

The J gene is TRBJ1-1, the V gene TRBV5-1; perhaps TRBD1 as D (5 bases). The CDR3 is 15 residues long. Germline CDR1 and CDR2: SGHRS and YFSETQ. Trimming pared 4 bases from V and 5 bases from J, leaving 18 bases between. The chain's CDR3 is CASSLSGALETEAFF. The CDR3 region has the DNA TGCGCCAGCAGCCTCTCCGGGGCCCTAGAGACTGAAGCTTTCTTT.

The CDR3 bases are TGCAGTGCGTTAGGGGACACCATATATTTT. It yields the protein CSALGDTIYF. The gene calls are TRBV20-1 and TRBJ1-3, with a possible D match to TRBD1 (5 bases). This CDR3 region has 10 residues. Trimming stripped 6 bases from V and 8 bases from J, with 8 bases between. The germline gives CDR1 DFQATT, CDR2 SNEGSKA (reference sequence).

This clone was detected only a few times. The gene calls are TRBV4-2 and TRBJ1-1; D not certain. V gave up 5 bases and J gave up 10 bases, with 11 bases separating them. The germline V gene has CDR1 LGHNA and CDR2 YNFKEQ. CDR3 length: 11 residues. For the CDR3, the DNA is TGTGCCAGCAGCGCCGGTCGAGGAGCTTTCTTT. Protein sequence: CASSAGRGAFF.

This clone was seen only a few times. V is TRBV10-3 and J is TRBJ2-7; D is possibly TRBD1 (6 bases). This CDR3 has 14 residues. Germline V gene lookup returns CDR1 ENHRY and CDR2 SYGVKD. With 4 bases removed from V and 2 bases from J, the gap between germline ends came to 12 bases. CDR3 in amino acids: CAISVAQGPYEQYF. CDR3 in DNA: TGTGCCATCAGTGTCGCACAGGGACCCTACGAGCAGTACTTC.

This chain links TRBV19 with TRBJ2-3; D perhaps matches TRBD2 (5 bases). Germline V gene sequence: CDR1 LNHDA, CDR2 SQIVND (reference sequence). This CDR3 is built from 13 residues. V shed 6 bases and J shed 3 bases, with 10 bases lying between them. The CDR3 bases are TGTGCCAGTAGCGAGAGGGCGACAGATACGCAGTATTTT. Amino acids: CASSERATDTQYF.

J is TRBJ1-4 and V is TRBV3-1 (or the pseudogene TRBV3-2); a weak D match, TRBD1 (6 bases). The CDR3 extends over 14 amino acids. Germline V gene sequence: CDR1 LGHDT, CDR2 YNNKEL (reference sequence). V lost 3 bases and J lost 5, with 10 bases in between. CDR3 DNA: TGTGCCAGCAGCCACAGGGGTGCGAATGAAAAACTGTTTTTT. The encoded protein is CASSHRGANEKLFF.

This chain links TRBV7-2 with TRBJ2-2; D is unresolved. The length of the CDR3 is 13 residues. The V end was cut by 5 bases, the J end by 2 bases, with 6 bases between. Germline V gene sequence: CDR1 SGHTA, CDR2 FQGNSA. In DNA form, the CDR3 reads TGTGCCAGCAGCCCTTTCAACACCGGGGAGCTGTTTTTT. Amino acids: CASSPFNTGELFF.

This clone is large within its sample. This chain links TRBV7-9 with TRBJ2-1; 7 bases line up with TRBD2. This CDR3 is built from 15 residues. J was trimmed by 5 bases and V by 1 base; bases with no gene match: 5. Per the germline V gene, CDR1 is SEHNR and CDR2 is FQNEAQ (reference sequence). CDR3 protein: CASSLVSGPHNEQFF. The CDR3 region has the DNA TGTGCCAGCAGCTTAGTTAGCGGGCCCCACAATGAGCAGTTCTTC.

The genes are TRBV12-1 and TRBJ1-2. TRBV12-1 is described as a pseudogene. The CDR3 is made up of 16 amino acids. CDR3 region: CASSPGRGAANYGYTF. The CDR3 coding sequence is TGTGCCAGCAGCCCCGGGCGGGGGGCTGCTAACTATGGCTACACCTTC.

The chain recombines TRBV4-3 with TRBJ2-3; tentative D call: TRBD2 (6 bases). CDR1 is LGHNA and CDR2 is YSLEER in the germline V gene. The CDR3 extends over 16 amino acids. V lost 0 bases to trimming and J lost 1 base, with 11 bases between them. The CDR3 bases are TGCGCCAGCAGCCAAGAGGTTGCGGGGCGCACAGATACGCAGTATTTT. It yields the protein CASSQEVAGRTDTQYF.

This rearrangement joins TRBV27 to TRBJ1-2, with 8 bases matching TRBD1. J was trimmed by 0 bases and V by 3 bases; bases with no gene match: 18. The CDR3 contains 20 residues. In germline, CDR1 is MNHEY, CDR2 SMNVEV (reference sequence). In nucleotides, the CDR3 is TGTGCCAGCAGTTTGAATGTGCAGGGGGCTTCGGGGGGCCCTAACTATGGCTACACCTTC. Its protein is CASSLNVQGASGGPNYGYTF.

This clone was seen only a few times. The chain recombines TRBV7-2 with TRBJ1-3; no clear D gene. Trimming removed 1 base at V and 0 bases at J, with 13 bases between. Germline V gene data show CDR1 as SGHTA and CDR2 as FQGNSA. There are 17 residues in the CDR3. CDR3 protein: CASSLDVGSNSGNTIYF. The CDR3 DNA follows: TGTGCCAGCAGCTTAGATGTGGGGTCCAACTCTGGAAACACCATATATTTT.

The CDR3 nucleotides read TGTGCCTGGAGTCTGGGACACGGGAACACTGAAGCTTTCTTT. It translates to CAWSLGHGNTEAFF. J is TRBJ1-1 and V is TRBV30; D possibly corresponds to TRBD1 (6 bases). Germline CDR1 reads GTSNPN; CDR2 reads SVGIG (reference sequence). Deletions cut 2 bases from V and 1 base from J, with 11 bases between. The CDR3 is 14 residues long. Full variable domain (outside the CDR3, taken from reference TRBV30 and TRBJ1-1): SQTIHQWPATLVQPVGSPLSLECTVEGTSNPNLYWYRQAAGRGLQLLFYSVGIGQISSEVPQNLSASRPQDRQFILSSKKLLLSDSGFYLCAWSLGHGNTEAFFGQGTRLTVV.

This clone was found once. This CDR3 is CASSWGLAATDTQYF. CDR3 nucleotide sequence: TGCGCCAGCAGCTGGGGACTAGCGGCCACAGATACGCAGTATTTT. The chain links TRBV5-1 to TRBJ2-3; 11 bases fit TRBD2. The CDR3 extends over 15 amino acids. The J segment lost 2 bases and the V segment lost 3 bases, leaving 2 bases of the junction unmatched. CDR1 and CDR2 from the germline V gene are SGHRS and YFSETQ.

The rearrangement joins TRBV5-1 to TRBJ2-7, with D perhaps TRBD1 (5 bases). V dropped 0 bases and J dropped 6 bases, with 13 bases sitting between them. Per germline, CDR1 SGHRS and CDR2 YFSETQ. The CDR3 covers 14 residues. CDR3 sequence: CASSLGQTLSEQYF. CDR3 DNA sequence: TGCGCCAGCAGCTTGGGACAGACCCTTTCCGAGCAGTACTTC.

The chain uses TRBV6-6 and TRBJ1-2; 8 bases are a match to TRBD1. The CDR3 covers 14 residues. With 8 bases clipped from V and 2 bases from J, the junction kept 7 bases outside the gene matches. The germline CDR1 and CDR2 sequences are MNHNY and SVGAGI (reference sequence). For the CDR3, the DNA is TGTGCCAGCGTCCCGGGACAGGCCAACTATGGCTACACCTTC. It is translated as CASVPGQANYGYTF.

This chain uses TRBV19 with TRBJ2-6; D is unclear. Deletions cut 1 base from V and 0 bases from J, with 4 bases between. This CDR3 spans 15 amino acids. Germline CDR1 reads LNHDA; CDR2 reads SQIVND (reference sequence). CDR3 DNA sequence: TGTGCCAGTAGTATAGGTGGCTCTGGGGCCAACGTCCTGACTTTC. This encodes CASSIGGSGANVLTF.

V is TRBV5-4 and J is TRBJ2-1; 10 bases are shared with TRBD2. The germline CDR1 and CDR2 sequences are SGHNT and YYREEE (reference sequence). This CDR3 has 15 amino acids. V lost 0 bases and J lost 9; bases outside the gene matches: 6. For the CDR3, the DNA is TGTGCCAGCAGCTTGGACGGTAGCGGGAGGCTTGAGCAGTTCTTC. This sequence encodes CASSLDGSGRLEQFF.

The genes are TRBV5-5 and TRBJ1-2, with D possibly being TRBD1 (5 bases). V shed 3 bases and J shed 8 bases, with 14 bases lying between them. Per germline, CDR1 SGHKS and CDR2 YYEKEE (reference sequence). The CDR3 is 13 residues long. DNA for the CDR3: TGTGCCAGCAGCTCTTCCCGGGACCCCGGCTACACCTTC. Its translation is CASSSSRDPGYTF.

This clone was seen only a few times. The rearrangement uses TRBV7-9 and TRBJ1-1; perhaps TRBD1 as D (6 bases). The CDR3 sequence is 14 residues long. Trimming cost V 2 bases and J 2 bases, with 9 bases left between them. Germline values: CDR1 SEHNR, CDR2 FQNEAQ (reference sequence). The DNA for the CDR3 is TGTGCCAGCAGCTTACGGGACATCAACACTGAAGCTTTCTTT. Amino acids: CASSLRDINTEAFF.

CDR3 sequence: CASSPAPDRGFYGYTF. In DNA form, the CDR3 reads TGCGCCAGCAGCCCAGCCCCGGACAGGGGATTCTATGGCTACACCTTC. J is TRBJ1-2 and V is TRBV4-3; 9 bases align to TRBD1. CDR3 length: 16 amino acids. Germline V gene sequence: CDR1 LGHNA, CDR2 YSLEER. Trimming at V came to 4 bases and at J to 4 bases, leaving 10 bases not matched to a gene.

The chain recombines TRBV25-1 with TRBJ1-1, with 7 positions matching TRBD1. The CDR3 length is 14 residues. Germline assignment: CDR1 MGHDK and CDR2 SYGVNS. V dropped 5 bases and J dropped 1; count of bases not matched to a gene: 4. DNA for the CDR3: TGTGCCAGCAGTACAGGGGCGTGGAACACTGAAGCTTTCTTT. This encodes CASSTGAWNTEAFF. Variable domain in full (rest from reference TRBV25-1 and TRBJ1-1): EADIYQTPRYLVIGTGKKITLECSQTMGHDKMYWYQQDPGMELHLIHYSYGVNSTEKGDLSSESTVSRIRTEHFPLTLESARPSHTSQYLCASSTGAWNTEAFFGQGTRLTVV.

This sequence joins TRBV7-2 and TRBJ2-2; tentative D call: TRBD1 (5 bases). This CDR3 region has 14 residues. The V gene lost 1 base and the J gene lost 4 bases, with 7 bases spanning the gap. Germline V gives CDR1 SGHTA, CDR2 FQGNSA. The CDR3 spells CASSLEGSTGELFF. The CDR3 DNA reads TGTGCCAGCAGCTTAGAGGGGTCCACCGGGGAGCTGTTTTTT.

This clone was seen a few times. The chain has TRBV5-1 and TRBJ1-3; D not certain. The CDR3 has 13 residues. From germline, CDR1 is SGHRS and CDR2 YFSETQ. With 3 bases removed from V and 4 bases from J, the gap between germline ends came to 8 bases. This CDR3 is CASSSEQGNTIYF. In nucleotides, the CDR3 is TGCGCCAGCAGCTCCGAACAGGGAAACACCATATATTTT. Using reference TRBV5-1 and TRBJ1-3 for the parts outside the CDR3, the full variable domain is KAGVTQTPRYLIKTRGQQVTLSCSPISGHRSVSWYQQTPGQGLQFLFEYFSETQRNKGNFPGRFSGRQFSNSRSEMNVSTLELGDSALYLCASSSEQGNTIYFGEGSWLTVV.

This chain connects TRBV7-8 to TRBJ2-7; D remains unclear. The CDR3 is 14 amino acids. The germline V and J ends were trimmed by 5 bases and 3 bases, with 14 bases remaining between them. Germline-derived CDR1 and CDR2 are SGHVS and FQNEAQ. The CDR3 sequence is CASSNRGGGYEQYF. CDR3 nucleotide sequence: TGTGCCAGCAGCAACCGTGGCGGTGGCTACGAGCAGTACTTC.